These 11 T cell receptor beta chains came from one sample sequenced in a study of cytomegalovirus exposure and HLA in healthy donors. The PCR was carried out with 60 Vbeta primers and 13 Jbeta primers. Method: immunoSEQ multiplex PCR; TCRdb's copy keeps in-frame clones and lacks some. Here the sample spans roughly 140,000 clones, 55% to 75% being singletons. Sequencing was carried out using PBMCs. These receptors were taken from a woman in her sixties or seventies in good health and CMV-seropositive.

The gene calls are TRBV19 and TRBJ2-4; D may be TRBD1 (5 bases). Germline loops: CDR1 LNHDA, CDR2 SQIVND (reference sequence). This CDR3 is 11 amino acids long. The V end was cut by 6 bases, the J end by 9 bases, with 9 bases between. The DNA for the CDR3 is TGTGCCAGTAGCAGGGATCTCATTCAGTACTTC. Encoded protein: CASSRDLIQYF.

The chain joins TRBV7-9 to TRBJ1-1; no clear D. The germline V and J ends were trimmed by 6 bases and 1 base, with 12 bases remaining between them. The CDR3 is made up of 14 amino acids. CDR1 SEHNR and CDR2 FQNEAQ come from the germline V gene (reference sequence). CDR3 residues: CASSSEQPNTEAFF. The CDR3 DNA is TGTGCCAGCAGTTCGGAACAGCCGAACACTGAAGCTTTCTTT.

The table lists this clone with a few counts. This chain joins TRBV10-3 and TRBJ2-2; 11 bases are a match to TRBD2. From germline, CDR1 is ENHRY and CDR2 SYGVKD. The J segment lost 6 bases and the V segment lost 3 bases, leaving 6 bases of the junction unmatched. This CDR3 spans 16 amino acids. The CDR3 bases are TGTGCCATCAGTGAACTAGCGGGAGAGATCTCCGGGGAGCTGTTTTTT. It encodes CAISELAGEISGELFF.

The rearrangement uses TRBV2 and TRBJ2-3; D remains ambiguous. This CDR3 comprises 12 residues. Germline V gene sequence: CDR1 SNHLY, CDR2 FYNNEI. V gave up 6 bases and J gave up 4 bases, with 8 bases separating them. The CDR3: CASSQTADTQYF. Written as DNA, the CDR3 is TGTGCCAGCAGCCAAACAGCAGATACGCAGTATTTT.

The V call is TRBV5-1, the J call TRBJ2-1; TRBD2 agrees at 10 bases. This CDR3 has 15 residues. After removal of 3 bases from V and 6 bases from J, the junction contained 6 bases not matched to a gene. The germline CDR1 and CDR2 sequences are SGHRS and YFSETQ. Here the CDR3 reads CASSSLAGGGNEQFF. The CDR3 DNA sequence: TGCGCCAGCAGCTCCTTAGCGGGAGGAGGCAATGAGCAGTTCTTC. The full variable domain, completed using reference TRBV5-1 and TRBJ2-1, is KAGVTQTPRYLIKTRGQQVTLSCSPISGHRSVSWYQQTPGQGLQFLFEYFSETQRNKGNFPGRFSGRQFSNSRSEMNVSTLELGDSALYLCASSSLAGGGNEQFFGPGTRLTVL.

This chain connects TRBV5-6 to TRBJ1-3; the D gene is possibly TRBD1 (5 bases). The CDR3 spans 14 residues. The V gene's germline CDR1 is SGHDT and CDR2 YYEEEE. Trimming removed 5 bases at V and 0 bases at J, with 9 bases between. CDR3 sequence: CASSTGVSGNTIYF. In DNA, the CDR3 is TGTGCCAGCAGTACAGGAGTCTCTGGAAACACCATATATTTT.

The table lists this clone with a few counts. The chain combines TRBV5-5 with TRBJ2-5, with D maybe TRBD2 (5 bases). This CDR3 region has 15 residues. V was clipped by 0 bases and J by 5 bases, with 14 bases between them. Germline CDR1 reads SGHKS; CDR2 reads YYEKEE (reference sequence). The DNA of the CDR3 is TGTGCCAGCAGCTTGGAGCTAGCTGTGGGGGAGACCCAGTACTTC. Its translation: CASSLELAVGETQYF.

DNA of the CDR3: TGCGCCGGGTCGGGAGGGTATACAGATACGCAGTATTTT. Amino acids: CAGSGGYTDTQYF. The chain links TRBV10-2 to TRBJ2-3, with 8 positions matching TRBD2. There are 13 residues in the CDR3. Germline V gene data show CDR1 as WSHSY and CDR2 as SAAADI. V was clipped by 11 bases and J by 3 bases; unmatched bases: 7.

This rearrangement joins TRBV28 to TRBJ1-5; TRBD1 agrees at 11 bases. Trimming removed 6 bases from V and 6 bases from J; junction bases left unmatched: 7. The CDR3 runs 15 residues. CDR1 and CDR2 (germline): MDHEN, SYDVKM. In DNA, the CDR3 is TGTGCCAGCAGCCCAAGGACAGGGGGCCGTCAGCCCCAGCATTTT. Amino acids: CASSPRTGGRQPQHF.

This chain links TRBV6-1 with TRBJ2-5; D remains ambiguous. V was cut by 4 bases and J by 11 bases, with 14 bases left in between. CDR3 length equals 12 residues. Germline V gene lookup returns CDR1 MNHNS and CDR2 SASEGT. This CDR3 reads CASSGTGDGQYF. The CDR3, as DNA: TGTGCCAGCAGTGGCACCGGAGATGGGCAGTACTTC.

This chain links TRBV5-1 with TRBJ2-2, with 9 positions matching TRBD2. Per the germline V gene, CDR1 is SGHRS and CDR2 is YFSETQ. Trimming took 4 bases from V and 1 from J; bases not matched to a gene: 8. The CDR3 totals 17 residues. The DNA of the CDR3 is TGCGCCAGCAGCCGATCACTAGCGGGTGGGAACACCGGGGAGCTGTTTTTT. This sequence encodes CASSRSLAGGNTGELFF.